These 6 T cell receptor beta chains came from one sample sequenced in a study. Via MiXCR, TCRdb re-called the RT-PCR reads, giving one row per CDR3 protein. The table lists more than 600,000 distinct CDR3 sequences, approximately 15% of them singletons. The specimen was memory CD4+ T cells from blood. These receptors all stem from a female donor in good health, serving as a healthy control.

The V and J genes are TRBV9 and TRBJ2-1; D is unclear. With 3 bases removed from V and 7 bases from J, the gap between germline ends came to 20 bases. This CDR3 comprises 16 residues. CDR1 is SGDLS, CDR2 YYNGEE, per germline. The CDR3 here is CASSADLATFRNEQFF. As DNA, the CDR3 is TGTGCCAGCAGCGCTGACCTTGCCACTTTTAGGAATGAGCAGTTCTTC.

The CDR3, as DNA: TGTGCCAGTAGTATAGCAGTAGCGGGAGGAGCCGGGGAGCTGTTTTTT. Protein sequence: CASSIAVAGGAGELFF. The chain combines TRBV19 with TRBJ2-2; 10 nucleotides agree with TRBD2. Trimming cost V 1 base and J 6 bases; bases outside gene matches: 5. The CDR3 sequence is 16 residues long. The germline CDR1 and CDR2 sequences are LNHDA and SQIVND (reference sequence).

CDR3: CATSVGQADSYEQYF. CDR3 nucleotide sequence: TGTGCCACCAGCGTGGGACAGGCGGACTCCTACGAGCAGTACTTC. The chain uses TRBV15 and TRBJ2-7; 8 nucleotides line up with TRBD1. Germline CDR1 reads LNHNV; CDR2 reads YYDKDF (reference sequence). With V trimmed by 5 bases and J by 0 bases, 6 bases remained unmatched. This CDR3 has 15 amino acids.

This chain links TRBV7-2 with TRBJ1-2; D perhaps matches TRBD1 (5 bases). The CDR3 consists of 17 residues. The V gene lost 5 bases and the J gene lost 1 base, with 20 bases spanning the gap. CDR1 is SGHTA and CDR2 is FQGNSA in the germline V gene. This CDR3 reads CASSPAGGGDLNYGYTF. The CDR3 bases are TGTGCCAGCAGCCCAGCTGGGGGGGGAGACCTTAACTATGGCTACACCTTC.

This clonotype occurred many times. The genes are TRBV12-3 or TRBV12-4 and TRBJ1-4, with D perhaps TRBD1 (5 bases). Between the trimmed V and J ends, which lost 10 bases and 1 base, there was a span of 10 bases. The CDR3 contains 13 residues. The CDR3 loop reads CATRRGTNEKLFF. CDR3 nucleotides: TGTGCCACCCGTAGGGGAACTAATGAAAAACTGTTTTTT.

This clonotype was seen a handful of times. The J gene is TRBJ2-1, the V gene TRBV2; possible D gene TRBD1, 5 bases. CDR1 and CDR2 from the germline V gene are SNHLY and FYNNEI. V was cut by 7 bases and J by 3 bases, with 10 bases left in between. CDR3 length: 13 amino acids. The CDR3 nucleotides are TGTGCCAGCATACGGACAAACTACAATGAGCAGTTCTTC. It translates to CASIRTNYNEQFF.